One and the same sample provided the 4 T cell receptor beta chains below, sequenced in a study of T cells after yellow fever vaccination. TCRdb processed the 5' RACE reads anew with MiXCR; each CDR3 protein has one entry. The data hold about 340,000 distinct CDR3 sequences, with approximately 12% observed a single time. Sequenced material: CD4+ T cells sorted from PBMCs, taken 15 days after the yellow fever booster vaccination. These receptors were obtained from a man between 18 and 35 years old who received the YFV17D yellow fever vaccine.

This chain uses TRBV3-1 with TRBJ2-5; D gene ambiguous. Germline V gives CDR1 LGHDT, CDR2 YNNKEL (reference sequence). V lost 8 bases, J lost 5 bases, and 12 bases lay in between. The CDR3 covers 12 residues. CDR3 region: CASAVGFETQYF. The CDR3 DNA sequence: TGTGCCAGCGCGGTAGGGTTCGAGACCCAGTACTTC.

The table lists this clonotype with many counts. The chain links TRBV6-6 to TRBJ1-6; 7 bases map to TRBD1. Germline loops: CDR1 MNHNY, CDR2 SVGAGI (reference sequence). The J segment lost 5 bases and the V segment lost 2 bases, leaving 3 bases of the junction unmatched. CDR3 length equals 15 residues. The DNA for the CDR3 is TGTGCCAGCAGTTACGAAGGGACAGATAATTCACCCCTCCACTTT. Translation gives CASSYEGTDNSPLHF.

CDR3: CASSLEPRGSPLHF. The CDR3 region has the DNA TGTGCCAGCAGCTTGGAACCCCGGGGTTCACCCCTCCACTTT. The chain has TRBV5-4 and TRBJ1-6; D is unresolved. Trimming removed 0 bases at V and 9 bases at J, with 10 bases between. The CDR3 sequence is 14 residues long. Germline V gene sequence: CDR1 SGHNT, CDR2 YYREEE (reference sequence). The entire variable domain, with the rest obtained from reference TRBV5-4 and TRBJ1-6, is as follows: ETGVTQSPTHLIKTRGQQVTLRCSSQSGHNTVSWYQQALGQGPQFIFQYYREEENGRGNFPPRFSGLQFPNYSSELNVNALELDDSALYLCASSLEPRGSPLHFGNGTRLTVT.

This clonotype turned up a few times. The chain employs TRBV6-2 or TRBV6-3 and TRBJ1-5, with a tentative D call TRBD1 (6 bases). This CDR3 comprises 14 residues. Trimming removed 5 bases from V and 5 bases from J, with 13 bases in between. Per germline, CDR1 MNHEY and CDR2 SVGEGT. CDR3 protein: CASSARSGDQPQHF. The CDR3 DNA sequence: TGTGCCAGCAGTGCCCGGTCAGGGGATCAGCCCCAGCATTTT.